Many counts were recorded for the clone carrying this T cell receptor (beta chain). Antigen unknown. The sample originates from a study of T cells in Graves' hyperthyroidism and ophthalmopathy. Findings and limits, study-wide: Onset of ophthalmopathy came a median 6.5 months after the model predicted it. Most expanded thyroid clonotypes above 0.001 also appeared in blood.

The study enrolled patients aged 18 to 65 with newly diagnosed hyperthyroidism of under 2 months' duration. This CDR3 comprises 14 residues. Per the germline V gene, CDR1 is KGHDR and CDR2 is SFDVKD. The trim removed 9 bases at V and 5 bases at J, leaving 11 bases unmatched. Amplified TCR beta CDR3 regions derived from RNA transcripts. Carried out on the TCR CDR3, a first-round RT-PCR used the HTBI primer set. Via MiXCR, TCRdb re-called the multiplex PCR reads, giving one row per CDR3 protein. Of approximately 400,000 distinct CDR3 sequences in the sample, more than 11% were seen once. This sequence was found in a woman aged 60-70 years with Graves' hyperthyroidism. V usage is TRBV24-1 and J usage is TRBJ2-5, with TRBD1 matching over 7 bases. Sequenced: blood. The CDR3 coding sequence is TGTGCCACCGCCGACAGGGACCTGCGGGAGACCCAGTACTTC. Its translation is CATADRDLRETQYF.